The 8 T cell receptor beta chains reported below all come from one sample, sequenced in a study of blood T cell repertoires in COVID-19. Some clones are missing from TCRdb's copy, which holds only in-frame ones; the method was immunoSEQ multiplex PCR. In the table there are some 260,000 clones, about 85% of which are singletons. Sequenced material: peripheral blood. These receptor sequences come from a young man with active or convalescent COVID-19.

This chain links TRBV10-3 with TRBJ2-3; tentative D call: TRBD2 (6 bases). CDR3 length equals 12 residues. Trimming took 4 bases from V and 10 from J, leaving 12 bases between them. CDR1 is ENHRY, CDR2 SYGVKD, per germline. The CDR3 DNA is TGTGCCATCAGTGGGGACTCCGGGGCGCAGTATTTT. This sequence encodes CAISGDSGAQYF.

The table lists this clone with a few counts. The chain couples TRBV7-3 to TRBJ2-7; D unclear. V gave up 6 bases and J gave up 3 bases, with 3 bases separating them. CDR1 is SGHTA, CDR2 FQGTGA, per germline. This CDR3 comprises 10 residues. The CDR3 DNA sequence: TGTGCCAGCAGGAGCTACGAGCAGTACTTC. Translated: CASRSYEQYF.

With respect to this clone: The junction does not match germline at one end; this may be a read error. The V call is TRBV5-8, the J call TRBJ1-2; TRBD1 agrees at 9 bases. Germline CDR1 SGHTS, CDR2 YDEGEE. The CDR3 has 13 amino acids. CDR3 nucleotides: TGTGCCAGCAGTTTTAATCGGGACAGGGTTGGGTTCTTC. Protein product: CASSFNRDRVGFF.

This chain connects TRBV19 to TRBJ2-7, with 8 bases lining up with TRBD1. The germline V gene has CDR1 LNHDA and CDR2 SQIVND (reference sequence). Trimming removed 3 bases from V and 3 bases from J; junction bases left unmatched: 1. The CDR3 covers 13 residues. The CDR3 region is CASSIGTGYEQYF. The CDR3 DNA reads TGTGCCAGTAGTATTGGGACAGGCTACGAGCAGTACTTC.

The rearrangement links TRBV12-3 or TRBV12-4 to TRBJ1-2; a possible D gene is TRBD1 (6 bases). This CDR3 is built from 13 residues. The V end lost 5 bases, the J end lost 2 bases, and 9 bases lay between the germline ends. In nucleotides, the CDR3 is TGTGCCAGCAGTCACGGACAGAACTATGGCTACACCTTC. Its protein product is CASSHGQNYGYTF.

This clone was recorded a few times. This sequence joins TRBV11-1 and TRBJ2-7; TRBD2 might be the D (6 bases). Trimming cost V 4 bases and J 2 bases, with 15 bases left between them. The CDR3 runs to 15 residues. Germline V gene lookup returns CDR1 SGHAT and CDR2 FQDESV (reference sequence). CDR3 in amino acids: CASSYGGTQPYEQYF. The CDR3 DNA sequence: TGTGCCAGCAGCTATGGCGGGACTCAACCCTACGAGCAGTACTTC.

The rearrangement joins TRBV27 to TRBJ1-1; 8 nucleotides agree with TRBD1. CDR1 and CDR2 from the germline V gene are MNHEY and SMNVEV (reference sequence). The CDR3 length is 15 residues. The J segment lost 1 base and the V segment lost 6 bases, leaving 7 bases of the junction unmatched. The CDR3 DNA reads TGTGCCAGCAGGCCCCGGACAGGGACGAACACTGAAGCTTTCTTT. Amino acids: CASRPRTGTNTEAFF.

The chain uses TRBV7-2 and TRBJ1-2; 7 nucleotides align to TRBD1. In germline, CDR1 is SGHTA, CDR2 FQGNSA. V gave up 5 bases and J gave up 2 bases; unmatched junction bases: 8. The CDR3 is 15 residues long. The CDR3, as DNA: TGTGCCAGCAGCCCCCCACAGGGGACCAACTATGGCTACACCTTC. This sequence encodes CASSPPQGTNYGYTF.